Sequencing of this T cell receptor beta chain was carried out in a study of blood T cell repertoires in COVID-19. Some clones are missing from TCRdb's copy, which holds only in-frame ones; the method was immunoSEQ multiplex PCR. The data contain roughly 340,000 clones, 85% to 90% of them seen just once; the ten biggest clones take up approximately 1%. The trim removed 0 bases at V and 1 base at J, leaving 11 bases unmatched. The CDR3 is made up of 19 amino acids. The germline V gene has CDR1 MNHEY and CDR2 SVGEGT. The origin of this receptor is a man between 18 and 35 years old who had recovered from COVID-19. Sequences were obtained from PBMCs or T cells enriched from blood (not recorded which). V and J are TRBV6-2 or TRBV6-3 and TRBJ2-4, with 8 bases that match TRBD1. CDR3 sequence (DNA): TGTGCCAGCAGTTACTCGAGACAGGGGCGGATAGGCGCCAAAAACATTCAGTACTTC. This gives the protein CASSYSRQGRIGAKNIQYF.